This T cell receptor (beta chain) was observed in a study of CXCR3-negative and CXCR3-positive naive CD8 T cells. Study in general: Per-library TRB read counts averaged about 1.5 +/- 0.3 million, adding up to approximately 130 million in total.

The CDR3 runs 14 residues. Germline assignment: CDR1 LGHDT and CDR2 YNNKEL (reference sequence). Notes on this clonotype: What it recognizes is unknown.

Study-level findings and limits: Whereas both naive subsets had comparably high diversity, memory CD8+ cells had much lower diversity. TRB CDR3s of CXCR3-positive naive cells were more hydrophobic than those of CXCR3-negative naive cells. Both naive subsets carried similar amounts of surface CD5, so TCR strength was inferred from TRB CDR3 properties.

It was by 5' RACE with UMI labels that the TRB cDNA libraries were prepared. No DNA is given; TCRdb re-called the 5' RACE reads and lists each CDR3 protein once. The sample includes just over 60,000 distinct CDR3 sequences. The receptor comes from a human donor in good health. Some clones in this sample may be carry-over from other donors' samples. The sample was naive CXCR3- CD8+ T cells from blood. Described subset: CD45RO-CCR7+CD27+CD95- naive CD8+ T cells lacking CXCR3 (TNR3-). The chain is built from TRBV3-1 and TRBJ2-1. CDR3 amino acids: CASSQSGQSNEQFF.